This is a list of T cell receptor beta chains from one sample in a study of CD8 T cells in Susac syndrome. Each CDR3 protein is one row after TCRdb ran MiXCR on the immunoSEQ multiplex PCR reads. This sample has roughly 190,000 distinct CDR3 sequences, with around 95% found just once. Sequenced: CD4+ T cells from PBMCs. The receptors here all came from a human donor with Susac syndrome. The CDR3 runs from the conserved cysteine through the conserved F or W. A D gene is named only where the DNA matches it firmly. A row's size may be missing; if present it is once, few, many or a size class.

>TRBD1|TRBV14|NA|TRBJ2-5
CASSQNRGSGETQYF
TGTGCCAGCAGCCAGAACAGGGGGAGTGGAGAGACCCAGTACTTC
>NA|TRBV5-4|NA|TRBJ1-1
CASSLISENTEAFF
TGTGCCAGCAGCTTGATATCAGAGAACACTGAAGCTTTCTTT
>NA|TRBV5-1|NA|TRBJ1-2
CASRPTVDGGYTF
TGCGCCAGCAGACCGACCGTAGACGGGGGCTACACCTTC
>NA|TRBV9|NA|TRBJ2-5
CASSVALRDGETQYF
TGTGCCAGCAGCGTAGCCCTAAGAGATGGAGAGACCCAGTACTTC
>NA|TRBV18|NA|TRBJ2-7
CASSPPLGSTLEQYF
TGTGCCAGCTCACCACCGCTAGGCAGTACCCTCGAGCAGTACTTC
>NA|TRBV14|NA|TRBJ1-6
CASSQETRNSPLHF
TGTGCCAGCAGCCAAGAGACCCGTAATTCACCCCTCCACTTT
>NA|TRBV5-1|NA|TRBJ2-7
CASSQTEFEQYF
TGCGCCAGCAGCCAGACAGAGTTCGAGCAGTACTTC
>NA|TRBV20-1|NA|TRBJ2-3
CSAPPESPPRRTQYF
TGCAGTGCTCCTCCGGAATCCCCACCGAGGAGGACGCAGTATTTT
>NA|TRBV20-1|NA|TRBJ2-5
CSARDLRVGITQETQYF
TGCAGTGCTAGAGATCTTAGGGTCGGGATCACACAAGAGACCCAGTACTTC
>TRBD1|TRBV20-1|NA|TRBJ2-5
CSTNRGRVGTQYF
TGCAGTACCAACAGGGGCAGGGTTGGGACCCAGTACTTC
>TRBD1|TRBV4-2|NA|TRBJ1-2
CASSQDIGQENGYTF
TGTGCCAGCAGCCAAGATATTGGACAGGAAAATGGCTACACCTTC
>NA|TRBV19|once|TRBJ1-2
CASRTQGNYGYTF
TGTGCCAGTAGAACCCAGGGGAACTATGGCTACACCTTC
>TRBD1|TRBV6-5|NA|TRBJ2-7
CASSRTGREQYF
TGTGCCAGCAGCCGGACAGGGCGCGAGCAGTACTTC
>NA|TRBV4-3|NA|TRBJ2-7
CASSQDGQYKQYF
TGCGCCAGCAGCCAGGATGGACAGTATAAGCAGTACTTC
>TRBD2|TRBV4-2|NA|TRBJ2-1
CASTKTSGGAVYNEQFF
TGTGCCAGCACCAAGACTAGCGGGGGGGCCGTCTACAATGAGCAGTTCTTC
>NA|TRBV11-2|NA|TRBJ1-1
CASSLSWGTEAFF
TGTGCCAGCAGCTTATCTTGGGGCACTGAAGCTTTCTTT
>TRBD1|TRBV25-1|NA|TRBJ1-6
CASSEWTGERSPLHF
TGTGCCAGCAGTGAATGGACAGGGGAAAGGTCACCCCTCCACTTT
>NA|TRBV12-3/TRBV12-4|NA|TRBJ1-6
CASSLLGIGSPLHF
TGTGCCAGCAGTTTATTAGGGATTGGCTCACCCCTCCACTTT
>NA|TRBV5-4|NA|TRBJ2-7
CASSGGEASSYEQYF
TGTGCCAGCAGCGGCGGGGAGGCCAGCTCCTACGAGCAGTACTTC
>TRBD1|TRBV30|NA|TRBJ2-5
CAWSGTGKETQYF
TGTGCCTGGAGTGGGACAGGGAAAGAGACCCAGTACTTC
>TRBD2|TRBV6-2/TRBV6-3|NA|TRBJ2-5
CASSYRTLAGIQETQYF
TGTGCCAGCAGTTATAGGACGCTAGCGGGGATCCAAGAGACCCAGTACTTC
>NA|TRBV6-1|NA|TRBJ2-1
CASSEFGVNNEQFF
TGTGCCAGCAGTGAATTTGGGGTCAACAATGAGCAGTTCTTC
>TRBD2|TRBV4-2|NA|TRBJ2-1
CASSQGTSGGYEQFF
TGTGCCAGCAGCCAAGGAACTAGCGGGGGATATGAGCAGTTCTTC
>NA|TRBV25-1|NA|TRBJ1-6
CASSEVSTVYNSPLHF
TGTGCCAGCAGTGAGGTATCGACAGTCTATAATTCACCCCTCCACTTT
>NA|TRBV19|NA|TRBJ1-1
CASSNRLNTEAFF
TGTGCCAGTAGTAACAGACTGAACACTGAAGCTTTCTTT
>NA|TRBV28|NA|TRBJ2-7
CASSSGPPDEQYF
TGTGCCAGCAGTTCCGGACCTCCCGACGAGCAGTACTTC
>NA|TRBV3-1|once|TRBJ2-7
CASSQEPGSYEQYF
TGTGCCAGCAGCCAAGAGCCCGGCTCCTACGAGCAGTACTTC
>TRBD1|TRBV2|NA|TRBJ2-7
CASSGDRSSTYEQYF
TGTGCCAGCAGTGGGGACAGGTCGTCGACCTACGAGCAGTACTTC
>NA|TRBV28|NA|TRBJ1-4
CASSLGTAGEKLFF
TGTGCCAGCAGTTTGGGGACCGCGGGTGAAAAACTGTTTTTT
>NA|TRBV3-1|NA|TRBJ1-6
CASSQGLAPLHF
TGTGCCAGCAGCCAAGGGTTAGCTCCCCTCCACTTT
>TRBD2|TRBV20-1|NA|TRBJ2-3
CSASPGLEGTDTQYF
TGCAGTGCTTCTCCGGGACTAGAGGGCACAGATACGCAGTATTTT
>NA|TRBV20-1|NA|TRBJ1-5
CSASVQSYSNQPQHF
TGCAGTGCTAGCGTTCAGAGTTATAGCAATCAGCCCCAGCATTTT
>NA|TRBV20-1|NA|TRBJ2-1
CSASPNSGREQFF
TGCAGTGCTAGTCCCAATAGCGGACGTGAGCAGTTCTTC
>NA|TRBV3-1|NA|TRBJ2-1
CASSQGIRSYNEQFF
TGTGCCAGCAGCCAAGGAATCCGCTCCTACAATGAGCAGTTCTTC
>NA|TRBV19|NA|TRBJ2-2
CASQYRLGRGGELFF
TGTGCCAGTCAGTACCGGCTTGGGCGCGGCGGGGAGCTGTTTTTT
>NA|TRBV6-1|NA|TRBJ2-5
CASSRGASGYQETQYF
TGTGCCAGCAGCCGGGGGGCCTCAGGGTACCAAGAGACCCAGTACTTC
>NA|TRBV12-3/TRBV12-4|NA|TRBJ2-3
CASSFSGSDTQYF
TGTGCCAGCAGTTTTTCTGGGTCAGATACGCAGTATTTT
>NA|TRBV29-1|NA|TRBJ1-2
CSVRGDDGYTF
TGCAGCGTCCGGGGCGACGATGGCTACACCTTC
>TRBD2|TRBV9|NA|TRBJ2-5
CASSPWTSGVQETQYF
TGTGCCAGCAGCCCTTGGACTAGCGGGGTACAAGAGACCCAGTACTTC
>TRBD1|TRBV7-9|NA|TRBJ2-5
CASSFGTGGETQYF
TGTGCCAGCAGCTTCGGGACAGGGGGAGAGACCCAGTACTTC
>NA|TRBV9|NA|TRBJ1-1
CASSVESLFDTEAFF
TGTGCCAGCAGCGTAGAATCCCTTTTCGACACTGAAGCTTTCTTT
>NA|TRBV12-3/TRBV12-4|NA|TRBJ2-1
CASSSMEHRPFF
TGTGCCAGCAGTTCGATGGAGCACCGACCGTTCTTC
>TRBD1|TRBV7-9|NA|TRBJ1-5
CASSLAQGARNQPQHF
TGTGCCAGCAGCTTAGCGCAGGGGGCAAGGAATCAGCCCCAGCATTTT
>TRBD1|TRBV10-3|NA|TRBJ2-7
CAIQLGTVAYEQYF
TGTGCCATCCAGCTGGGGACAGTAGCCTACGAGCAGTACTTC
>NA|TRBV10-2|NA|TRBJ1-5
CASSDGNQPQHF
TGCGCCAGCAGTGACGGTAATCAGCCCCAGCATTTT
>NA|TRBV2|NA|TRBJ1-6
CASSQGRNNSPLHF
TGTGCCAGCAGTCAGGGACGGAATAATTCACCCCTCCACTTT
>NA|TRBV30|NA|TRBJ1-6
CAWSVAGINSPLHF
TGTGCCTGGAGTGTAGCCGGGATAAATTCACCCCTCCACTTT
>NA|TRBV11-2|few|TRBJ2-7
CASSATRVGDEQYF
TGTGCCAGCAGCGCAACTCGCGTCGGGGACGAGCAGTACTTC
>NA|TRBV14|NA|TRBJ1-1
CASSQVRGGTEAFF
TGTGCCAGCAGCCAAGTGAGGGGTGGGACTGAAGCTTTCTTT
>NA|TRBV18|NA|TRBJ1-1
CASSFTGDGVGVNTEAFF
TGTGCCAGCTCATTTACCGGGGACGGGGTTGGAGTGAACACTGAAGCTTTCTTT
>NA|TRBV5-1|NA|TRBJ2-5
CASSLAVGRETQYF
TGCGCCAGCAGCTTGGCTGTAGGTCGGGAGACCCAGTACTTC